Listed here are 19 T cell receptor beta chains from one sample, sequenced in a study of T-cell memory formation after mild COVID-19. One entry per CDR3 protein results from TCRdb running MiXCR on the 5' RACE reads. Among hundreds of thousands of distinct CDR3 sequences, 17% were seen once, and the ten largest hold about 8.1%. The material sequenced was PBMCs or a T cell subset sorted from them (not recorded which). The receptors were sampled from an adult woman who had mild COVID-19 (a few samples of this study predate the infection). Cell type and time point are not known.

Of note for this clonotype: One base away lies a much larger clone, so this may be a sequencing read error. The V call is TRBV20-1, the J call TRBJ1-1, with D possibly matching TRBD1 (6 bases). The CDR3 covers 14 residues. CDR1 and CDR2 (germline): DFQATT, SNEGSKA (reference sequence). The CDR3 DNA follows: TGCAGTGCTAGGACCGCAGGGGTGAACACTGAAGCTTTATTT. Protein sequence: CSARTAGVNTEALF.

The chain joins TRBV7-6 to TRBJ2-3; tentatively, D is TRBD2 (6 bases). CDR1 and CDR2 (germline): SGHVS, FNYEAQ. V lost 2 bases and J 4 bases, leaving 10 bases between the germline ends. The CDR3 sequence is 14 residues long. CDR3 coding DNA: TGTGCCAGCAGCTTACCACTAGCCTCAGATACGCAGTATTTT. As protein: CASSLPLASDTQYF.

The chain is built from TRBV30 and TRBJ1-1; TRBD1 might be the D (6 bases). Germline CDR1 reads GTSNPN; CDR2 reads SVGIG (reference sequence). V dropped 2 bases and J dropped 6 bases, with 25 bases sitting between them. The CDR3 loop spans 17 amino acids. The CDR3 nucleotides read TGTGCCTGGAGTTGGCGCTTTGGGGGGCCGGGTGGCGCTGAAGCTTTCTTT. It is translated as CAWSWRFGGPGGAEAFF.

This clonotype was seen only a few times. V gene TRBV29-1 combines with J gene TRBJ2-3; TRBD2 might be the D (6 bases). The V gene's germline CDR1 is SQVTM and CDR2 ANQGSEA. Trimming shortened V by 3 bases and J by 2 bases, and 15 bases separated the two germline ends. This CDR3 contains 15 residues. The CDR3 region is CSVETGGKVTDTQYF. The CDR3 DNA follows: TGCAGCGTTGAGACGGGCGGGAAAGTCACAGATACGCAGTATTTT.

The J gene is TRBJ2-3, the V gene TRBV12-3 or TRBV12-4; 7 bases agree with TRBD2. The trim removed 3 bases at V and 6 bases at J, leaving 9 bases unmatched. The CDR3 is 15 amino acids. The CDR3 nucleotides read TGTGCCAGCAGTTTGGGAGGGGCGTTTGCGGATACGCAGTATTTT. It specifies CASSLGGAFADTQYF.

This chain links TRBV4-1 with TRBJ2-7, with TRBD1 as a possible D gene (5 bases). The ends were cut back, 2 bases at V and 6 bases at J, with 17 bases in the middle. Looked up from germline, CDR1 is MGHRA and CDR2 is YSYEKL. This CDR3 has 15 amino acids. The CDR3 DNA follows: TGCGCCAGCAGCCAATGGGCAGGGAACCCCTCCGAGCAGTACTTC. Its translation is CASSQWAGNPSEQYF.

This clonotype was seen a handful of times. The V gene is TRBV3-1, the J gene TRBJ1-3; D remains ambiguous. The CDR3 has 16 residues. V was trimmed by 5 bases and J by 0 bases, leaving 14 bases between them. The germline gives CDR1 LGHDT, CDR2 YNNKEL (reference sequence). The DNA of the CDR3 is TGTGCCAGCAGCGGGGAGGACCTGAGCTCTGGAAACACCATATATTTT. It specifies CASSGEDLSSGNTIYF.

This clonotype was detected ten times or more. The CDR3 sequence is CASSLYVTNTDTQYF. The CDR3 DNA reads as TGTGCCAGCAGCTTGTATGTGACCAACACAGATACGCAGTATTTT. This rearrangement joins TRBV5-5 to TRBJ2-3; D is uncertain. Trimming stripped 1 base from V and 2 bases from J, with 11 bases between. This CDR3 is built from 15 residues. Germline CDR1 reads SGHKS; CDR2 reads YYEKEE (reference sequence).

This chain joins TRBV12-3 or TRBV12-4 and TRBJ2-1; D not certain. Trimming left V 10 bases short and J 6 bases short, with 13 bases between. This CDR3 region has 12 residues. The CDR3 here is CATMGWFNEQFF. The CDR3 coding sequence is TGTGCCACCATGGGGTGGTTCAATGAGCAGTTCTTC.

This clonotype was observed many times. The gene calls are TRBV4-1 and TRBJ1-5; D is ambiguous. The germline gives CDR1 MGHRA, CDR2 YSYEKL. CDR3 length: 11 residues. V lost 0 bases and J 7 bases, leaving 1 base between the germline ends. The CDR3 protein is CASSQDQPQHF. Written as DNA, the CDR3 is TGCGCCAGCAGCCAAGACCAGCCCCAGCATTTT.

CDR3 protein: CASSHPTGLAGGPQDTQYF. The CDR3 nucleotides read TGTGCCAGCAGCCACCCGACCGGACTAGCGGGGGGGCCGCAAGATACGCAGTATTTT. The gene calls are TRBV3-1 and TRBJ2-3, with 15 bases fitting TRBD2. V shed 3 bases, J shed 5 bases, and the junction held 12 bases outside the gene matches. CDR1 LGHDT and CDR2 YNNKEL come from the germline V gene (reference sequence). The CDR3 extends over 19 amino acids.

A few counts support this clonotype. The germline gene is not matched at one end of the junction; a read error may be the cause. The chain combines TRBV7-7 with TRBJ2-5, with 13 nucleotides matching TRBD2. The CDR3 length is 16 residues. Germline V lookup: CDR1 SSHAT, CDR2 FNYEAQ (reference sequence). The DNA for the CDR3 is TGTGCTAGCAGCCCAGGACTAGCGGGAGTTCCCAAGACCCAGTACTTC. Its translation: CASSPGLAGVPKTQYF.

The chain employs TRBV12-3 or TRBV12-4 and TRBJ2-5; TRBD1 matches 7 bases. This CDR3 has 14 residues. J was trimmed by 1 base and V by 5 bases; bases with no gene match: 4. CDR3 sequence (DNA): TGTGCCAGCAGTCGAGGGACAGCCCAAGAGACCCAGTACTTC. Its translation: CASSRGTAQETQYF.

The chain recombines TRBV5-1 with TRBJ2-7; D gene unclear. In germline, CDR1 is SGHRS, CDR2 YFSETQ. Trimming cost V 4 bases and J 2 bases, with 7 bases left between them. This CDR3 is built from 12 residues. CDR3 residues: CASSVNPYEQYF. CDR3 bases: TGCGCCAGCAGCGTTAATCCCTACGAGCAGTACTTC.

The gene calls are TRBV7-2 and TRBJ2-5; maybe TRBD1 (6 bases). V lost 3 bases to trimming and J lost 4 bases, with 15 bases between them. The germline gives CDR1 SGHTA, CDR2 FQGNSA. The CDR3 runs 15 residues. The CDR3, as DNA: TGTGCCAGCAGCTTGTCTGGGGGCGTGAGAGAGACCCAGTACTTC. It codes for CASSLSGGVRETQYF.

This clonotype has a single count. V gene TRBV20-1 combines with J gene TRBJ2-7, with D possibly being TRBD2 (6 bases). This CDR3 is built from 19 residues. The germline CDR1 and CDR2 sequences are DFQATT and SNEGSKA (reference sequence). Trimming removed 0 bases from V and 3 bases from J, with 27 bases in between. CDR3 loop: CSAREYVGGKPIVHYEQYF. In DNA, the CDR3 is TGCAGTGCTAGAGAATACGTAGGCGGGAAGCCAATCGTACACTACGAGCAGTACTTC.

The chain is built from TRBV4-3 and TRBJ2-2, with TRBD2 as a possible D gene (5 bases). The CDR3 is 16 residues long. The ends were cut back, 6 bases at V and 0 bases at J, with 14 bases in the middle. Per the germline V gene, CDR1 is LGHNA and CDR2 is YSLEER. The CDR3 is CASSLERPPNTGELFF. The CDR3 nucleotides read TGCGCCAGCAGTCTAGAGCGGCCCCCGAACACCGGGGAGCTGTTTTTT.

Comments on this clonotype: Possible read error: a much larger clone is one base away. V is TRBV20-1 and J is TRBJ2-1; the match to TRBD2 covers 10 bases. Germline V gives CDR1 DFQATT, CDR2 SNEGSKA (reference sequence). The CDR3 runs to 15 residues. CDR3 protein: CSAPTLAGAGNEQLF. The CDR3 DNA is TGCAGTGCGCCAACCCTAGCGGGAGCCGGCAATGAGCAGTTATTC.

The sample holds a few counts of this clonotype. V is TRBV3-1 and J is TRBJ1-2; 10 bases line up with TRBD1. Per germline, CDR1 LGHDT and CDR2 YNNKEL (reference sequence). V shed 6 bases, J shed 6 bases, and the junction held 7 bases outside the gene matches. CDR3 length: 14 residues. Here the CDR3 reads CASSRDRGWNGYTF. The CDR3 nucleotides are TGTGCCAGCAGTCGGGACAGGGGCTGGAATGGCTACACCTTC. The full variable domain, completed using reference TRBV3-1 and TRBJ1-2, is DTAVSQTPKYLVTQMGNDKSIKCEQNLGHDTMYWYKQDSKKFLKIMFSYNNKELIINETVPNRFSPKSPDKAHLNLHINSLELGDSAVYFCASSRDRGWNGYTFGSGTRLTVV.